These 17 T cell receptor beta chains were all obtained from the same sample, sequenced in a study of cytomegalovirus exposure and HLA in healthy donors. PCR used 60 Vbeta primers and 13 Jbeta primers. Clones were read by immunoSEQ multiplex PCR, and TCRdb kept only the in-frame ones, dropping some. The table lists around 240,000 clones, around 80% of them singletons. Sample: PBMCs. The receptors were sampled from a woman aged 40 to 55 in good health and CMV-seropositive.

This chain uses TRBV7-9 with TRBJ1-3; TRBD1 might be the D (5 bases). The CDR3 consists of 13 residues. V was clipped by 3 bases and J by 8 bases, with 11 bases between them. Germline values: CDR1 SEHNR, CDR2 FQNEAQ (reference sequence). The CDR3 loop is CASSFTSGDTIYF. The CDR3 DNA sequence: TGTGCCAGCAGCTTTACCTCGGGGGACACCATATATTTT.

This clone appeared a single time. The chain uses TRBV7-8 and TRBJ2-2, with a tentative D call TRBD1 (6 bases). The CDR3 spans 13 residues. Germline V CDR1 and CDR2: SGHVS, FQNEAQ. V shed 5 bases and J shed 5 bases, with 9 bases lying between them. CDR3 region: CASSEQGTGELFF. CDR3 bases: TGTGCCAGCAGCGAACAGGGAACCGGGGAGCTGTTTTTT.

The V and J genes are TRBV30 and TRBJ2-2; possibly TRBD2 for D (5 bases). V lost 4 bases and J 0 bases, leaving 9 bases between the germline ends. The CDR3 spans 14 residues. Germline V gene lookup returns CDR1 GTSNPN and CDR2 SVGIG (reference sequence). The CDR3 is CAWKAGPNTGELFF. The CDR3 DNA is TGTGCCTGGAAGGCGGGTCCGAACACCGGGGAGCTGTTTTTT.

CDR3 protein: CASSERGLAGVGEQYF. CDR3 coding DNA: TGTGCCAGCAGTGAAAGGGGACTAGCGGGAGTCGGGGAGCAGTACTTC. The rearrangement joins TRBV27 to TRBJ2-7; 14 positions match TRBD2. The CDR3 has 16 residues. The germline V gene encodes CDR1 MNHEY and CDR2 SMNVEV (reference sequence). The junction had 10 bases not matched to a gene; V was cut back by 5 bases and J by 7 bases.

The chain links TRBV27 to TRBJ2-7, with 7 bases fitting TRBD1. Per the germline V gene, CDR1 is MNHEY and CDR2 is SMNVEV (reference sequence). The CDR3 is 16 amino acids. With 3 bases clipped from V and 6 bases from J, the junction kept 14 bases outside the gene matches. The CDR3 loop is CASSFSPDREVSEQYF. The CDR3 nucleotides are TGTGCCAGCAGTTTCTCCCCTGACAGGGAAGTCAGCGAGCAGTACTTC.

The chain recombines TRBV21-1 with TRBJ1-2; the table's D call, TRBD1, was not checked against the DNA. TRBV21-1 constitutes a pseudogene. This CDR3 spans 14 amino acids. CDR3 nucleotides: TGTGCCAGCAGCAAAGAAGGGGTTAGGTATGGCTACACCTTC. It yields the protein CASSKEGVRYGYTF.

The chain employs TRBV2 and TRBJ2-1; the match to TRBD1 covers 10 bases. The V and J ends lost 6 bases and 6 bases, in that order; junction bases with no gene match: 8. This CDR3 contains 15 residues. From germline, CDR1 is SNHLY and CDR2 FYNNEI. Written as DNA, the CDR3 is TGTGCCAGCAGCGGCCGTGGGACAGGGGTCAATGAGCAGTTCTTC. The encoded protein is CASSGRGTGVNEQFF.

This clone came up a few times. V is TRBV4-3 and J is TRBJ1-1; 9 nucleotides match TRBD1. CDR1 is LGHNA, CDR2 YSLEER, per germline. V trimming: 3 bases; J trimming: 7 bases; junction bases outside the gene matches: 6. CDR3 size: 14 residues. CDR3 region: CASSHNRGLYEAFF. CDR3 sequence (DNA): TGCGCCAGCAGCCACAACAGGGGGCTGTATGAAGCTTTCTTT.

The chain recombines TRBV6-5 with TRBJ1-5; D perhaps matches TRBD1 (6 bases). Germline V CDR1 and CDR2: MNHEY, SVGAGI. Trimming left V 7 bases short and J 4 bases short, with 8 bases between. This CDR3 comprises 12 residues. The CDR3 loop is CASNRANQPQHF. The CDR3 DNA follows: TGTGCCAGCAACAGGGCGAATCAGCCCCAGCATTTT.

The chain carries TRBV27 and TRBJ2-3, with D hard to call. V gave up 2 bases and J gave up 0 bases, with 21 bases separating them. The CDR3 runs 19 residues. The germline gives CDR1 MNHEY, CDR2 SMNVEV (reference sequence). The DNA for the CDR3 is TGTGCCAGCAGTTTAGGTTCCCAGGCCTCCCACCCTAGCACAGATACGCAGTATTTT. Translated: CASSLGSQASHPSTDTQYF.

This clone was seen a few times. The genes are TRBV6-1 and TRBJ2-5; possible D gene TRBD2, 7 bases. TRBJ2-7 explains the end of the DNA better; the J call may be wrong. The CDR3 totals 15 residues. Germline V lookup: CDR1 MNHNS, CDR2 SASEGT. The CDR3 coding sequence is TGTGCCAGCGGGGTCGGACATCGGGGGGCTGACGAGCAGTACTTC. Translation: CASGVGHRGADEQYF.

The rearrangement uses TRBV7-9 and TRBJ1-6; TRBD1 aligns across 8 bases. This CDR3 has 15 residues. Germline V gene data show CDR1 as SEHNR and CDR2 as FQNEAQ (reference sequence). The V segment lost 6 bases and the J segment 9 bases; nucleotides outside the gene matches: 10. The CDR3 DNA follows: TGTGCCAGCAGATCTGGACAGGGCAATCCTTCACCCCTCCACTTT. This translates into CASRSGQGNPSPLHF.

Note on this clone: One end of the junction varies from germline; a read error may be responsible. Here the CDR3 DNA reads TGTGCCAGCAGCCTAGCTCCGGAGTCAGATACGCAGTATTTT. Its protein is CASSLAPESDTQYF. The V gene is TRBV7-6, the J gene TRBJ2-3, with a tentative D call TRBD2 (5 bases). Per the germline V gene, CDR1 is SGHVS and CDR2 is FNYEAQ. The CDR3 spans 14 residues.

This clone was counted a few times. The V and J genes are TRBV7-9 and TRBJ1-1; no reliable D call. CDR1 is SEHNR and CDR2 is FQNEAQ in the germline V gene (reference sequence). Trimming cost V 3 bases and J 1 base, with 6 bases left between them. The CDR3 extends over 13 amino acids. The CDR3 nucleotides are TGTGCCAGCAGCTTCTCAGAGAACACTGAAGCTTTCTTT. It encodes CASSFSENTEAFF.

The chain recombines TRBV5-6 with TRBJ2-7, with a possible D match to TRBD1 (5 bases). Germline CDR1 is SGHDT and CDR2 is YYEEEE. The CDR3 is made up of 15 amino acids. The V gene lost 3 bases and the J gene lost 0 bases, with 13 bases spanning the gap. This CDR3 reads CASSSTTAYSYEQYF. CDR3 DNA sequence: TGTGCCAGCAGCTCAACGACAGCCTACTCCTACGAGCAGTACTTC.

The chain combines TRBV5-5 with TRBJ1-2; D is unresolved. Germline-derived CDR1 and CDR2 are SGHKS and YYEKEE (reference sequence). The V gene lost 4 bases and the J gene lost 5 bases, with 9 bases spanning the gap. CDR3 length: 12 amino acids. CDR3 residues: CASSPYEYGYTF. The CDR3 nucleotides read TGTGCCAGCAGCCCATATGAGTATGGCTACACCTTC.

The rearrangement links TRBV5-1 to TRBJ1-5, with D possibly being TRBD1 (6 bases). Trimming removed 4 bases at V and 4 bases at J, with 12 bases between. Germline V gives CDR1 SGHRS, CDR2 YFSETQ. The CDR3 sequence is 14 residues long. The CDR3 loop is CASSEGTTNQPQHF. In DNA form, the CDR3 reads TGCGCCAGCAGCGAAGGGACAACAAATCAGCCCCAGCATTTT.